The clone carrying this TCR beta chain was seen more than once but under ten times. Its specificity is not known. Positively selected for CCR7, the CD45RO-negative cells used as naive CD8 cells excluded terminally differentiated effector memory CD45RA+ cells. The data were obtained in a study of shared clonotypes between healthy human individuals. Study findings and constraints: Among the subsets, naive ones generally showed larger estimated richness than memory ones.

The method was immunoSEQ multiplex PCR; TCRdb's version includes in-frame clones alone and lacks a portion of them. The sample consists of 800,000 or so clones, around 96% of them appearing once. V was trimmed by 1 base and J by 9 bases, leaving 13 bases between them. This CDR3 has 15 residues. Germline CDR1 reads MNHNS; CDR2 reads SASEGT. This sequence originates from a man aged 30 to 45 in good health. This chain joins TRBV6-1 and TRBJ2-6; D gene ambiguous. The source material was naive CD8+ T cells sorted from blood. CDR3 sequence: CASSEDGSSSNVLTF. DNA of the CDR3: TGTGCCAGCAGTGAAGATGGTTCTTCCAGCAACGTCCTGACTTTC.